The 2 T cell receptor beta chains below all came from one sample that was sequenced in a study of cytomegalovirus exposure and HLA in healthy donors. Sequenced by immunoSEQ multiplex PCR; TCRdb stores in-frame clones only, minus some. The top ten clones hold roughly 7% of a sample with about 190,000 clones, more than 80% of them seen once. Sequenced: PBMCs. Receptors were obtained from a man aged 18 to 29 in good health and CMV-seropositive.

The rearrangement uses TRBV5-8 and TRBJ1-1; TRBD1 is a possible D gene (5 bases). Germline V gene data show CDR1 as SGHTS and CDR2 as YDEGEE. V lost 1 base, J lost 2 bases, and 12 bases lay in between. The CDR3 sequence is 15 residues long. CDR3 nucleotides: TGTGCCAGCAGCTTGTGGCAGGGTATCAACACTGAAGCTTTCTTT. Translating it yields CASSLWQGINTEAFF.

The chain links TRBV7-9 to TRBJ1-5, with D tentatively TRBD1 (5 bases). Between the trimmed V and J ends, which lost 5 bases and 0 bases, there was a span of 23 bases. CDR1 SEHNR and CDR2 FQNEAQ come from the germline V gene (reference sequence). This CDR3 spans 19 amino acids. CDR3 protein: CASSQWSGLIKNSNQPQHF. The DNA of the CDR3 is TGTGCCAGCAGCCAGTGGTCGGGACTGATAAAAAATAGCAATCAGCCCCAGCATTTT.